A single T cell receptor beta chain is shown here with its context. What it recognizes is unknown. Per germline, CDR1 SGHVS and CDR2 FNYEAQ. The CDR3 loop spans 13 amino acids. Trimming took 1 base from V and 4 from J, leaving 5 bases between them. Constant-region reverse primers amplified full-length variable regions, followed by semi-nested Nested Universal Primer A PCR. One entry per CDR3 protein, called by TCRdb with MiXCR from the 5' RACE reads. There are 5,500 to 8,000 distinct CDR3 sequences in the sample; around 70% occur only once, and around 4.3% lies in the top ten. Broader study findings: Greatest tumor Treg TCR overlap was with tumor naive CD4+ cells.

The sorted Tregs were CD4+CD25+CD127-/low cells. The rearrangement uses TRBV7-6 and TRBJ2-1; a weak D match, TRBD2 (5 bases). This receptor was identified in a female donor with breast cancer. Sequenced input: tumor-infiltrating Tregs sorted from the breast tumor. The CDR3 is CASSLGTYNEQFF. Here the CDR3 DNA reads TGTGCCAGCAGCTTAGGGACTTACAATGAGCAGTTCTTC.